This paragraph covers one TCR beta chain sequence. Sequenced by immunoSEQ multiplex PCR; TCRdb stores in-frame clones only, minus some. The sample includes roughly 24,000 clones, around 87% seen only once; the top ten take roughly 1%. The germline gives CDR1 SGHDN, CDR2 FVKESK. Deletions cut 1 base from V and 7 bases from J, with 7 bases between. CDR3 length: 12 residues. This entry belongs to a study of T cell changes during pregnancy in multiple sclerosis. The sequence derives from a female donor in good health, enrolled as a control in a pregnancy study. The chain recombines TRBV14 with TRBJ1-2; D remains ambiguous. The source material was CD4+ T cells from peripheral blood mononuclear cells, sampled in the second trimester of pregnancy. The CDR3 region has the DNA TGTGCCAGCAGCCAAGGACGGGGTGGCTACACCTTC. It yields the protein CASSQGRGGYTF.